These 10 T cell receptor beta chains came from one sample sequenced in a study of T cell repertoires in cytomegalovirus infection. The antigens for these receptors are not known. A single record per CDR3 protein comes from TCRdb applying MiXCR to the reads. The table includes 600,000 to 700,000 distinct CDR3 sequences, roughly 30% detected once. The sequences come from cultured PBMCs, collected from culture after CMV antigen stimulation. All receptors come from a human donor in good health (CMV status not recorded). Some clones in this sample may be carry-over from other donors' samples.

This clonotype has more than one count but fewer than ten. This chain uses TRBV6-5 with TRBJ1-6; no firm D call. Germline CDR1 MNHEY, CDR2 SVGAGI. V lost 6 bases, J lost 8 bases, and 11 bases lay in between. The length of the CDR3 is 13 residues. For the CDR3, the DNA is TGTGCCAGCAGACGACCCCGTGATTCACCCCTCCACTTT. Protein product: CASRRPRDSPLHF.

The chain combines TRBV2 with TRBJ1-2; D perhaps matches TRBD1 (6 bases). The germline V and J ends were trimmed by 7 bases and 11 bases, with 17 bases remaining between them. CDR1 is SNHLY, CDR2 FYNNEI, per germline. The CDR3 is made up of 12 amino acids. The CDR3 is CASTQGGPAYTF. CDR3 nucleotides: TGTGCCAGCACCCAAGGGGGGCCGGCTTACACCTTC. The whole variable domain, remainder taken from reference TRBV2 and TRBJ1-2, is EPEVTQTPSHQVTQMGQEVILRCVPISNHLYFYWYRQILGQKVEFLVSFYNNEISEKSEIFDDQFSVERPDGSNFTLKIRSTKLEDSAMYFCASTQGGPAYTFGSGTRLTVV.

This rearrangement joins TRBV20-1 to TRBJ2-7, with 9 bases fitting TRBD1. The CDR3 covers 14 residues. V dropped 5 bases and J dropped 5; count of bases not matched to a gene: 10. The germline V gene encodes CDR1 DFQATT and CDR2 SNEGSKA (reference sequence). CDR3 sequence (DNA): TGCAGTGCTGTGGCCGGGACAGGGAGGGACGAGCAGTACTTC. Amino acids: CSAVAGTGRDEQYF.

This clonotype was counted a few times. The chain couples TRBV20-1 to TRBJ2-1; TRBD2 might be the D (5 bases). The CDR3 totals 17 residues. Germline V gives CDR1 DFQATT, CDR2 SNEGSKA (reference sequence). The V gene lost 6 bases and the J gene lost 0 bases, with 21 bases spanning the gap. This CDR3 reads CSATSSKAVRSYNEQFF. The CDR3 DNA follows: TGCAGTGCAACGTCCTCTAAAGCGGTGCGCTCCTACAATGAGCAGTTCTTC.

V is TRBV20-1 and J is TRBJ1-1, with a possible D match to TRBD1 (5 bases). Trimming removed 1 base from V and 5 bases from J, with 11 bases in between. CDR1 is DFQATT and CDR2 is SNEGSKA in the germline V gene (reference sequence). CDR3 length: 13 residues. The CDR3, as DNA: TGCAGTGCTAGAGCCGGGGCGCAGACTGAAGCTTTCTTT. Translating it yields CSARAGAQTEAFF.

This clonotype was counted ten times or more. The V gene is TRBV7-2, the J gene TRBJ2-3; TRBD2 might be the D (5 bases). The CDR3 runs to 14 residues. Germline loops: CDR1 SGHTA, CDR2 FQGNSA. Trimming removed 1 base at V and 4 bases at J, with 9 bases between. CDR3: CASSLDSAADTQYF. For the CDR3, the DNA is TGTGCCAGCAGCTTAGATAGCGCGGCAGATACGCAGTATTTT.

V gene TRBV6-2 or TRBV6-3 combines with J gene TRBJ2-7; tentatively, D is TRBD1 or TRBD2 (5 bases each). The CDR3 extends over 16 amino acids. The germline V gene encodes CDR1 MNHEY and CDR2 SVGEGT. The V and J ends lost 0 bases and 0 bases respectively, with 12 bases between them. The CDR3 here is CASSYSNPGGSYEQYF. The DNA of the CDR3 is TGTGCCAGCAGTTACTCTAACCCTGGGGGCTCCTACGAGCAGTACTTC.

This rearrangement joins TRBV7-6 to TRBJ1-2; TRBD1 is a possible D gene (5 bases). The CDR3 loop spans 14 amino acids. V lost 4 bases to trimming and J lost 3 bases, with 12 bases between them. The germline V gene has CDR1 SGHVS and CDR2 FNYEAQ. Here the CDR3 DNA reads TGTGCCAGCAGCTCCGGGACGGATGACTATGGCTACACCTTC. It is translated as CASSSGTDDYGYTF. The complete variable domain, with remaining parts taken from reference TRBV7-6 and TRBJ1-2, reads GAGVSQSPRYKVTKRGQDVALRCDPISGHVSLYWYRQALGQGPEFLTYFNYEAQQDKSGLPNDRFSAERPEGSISTLTIQRTEQRDSAMYRCASSSGTDDYGYTFGSGTRLTVV.

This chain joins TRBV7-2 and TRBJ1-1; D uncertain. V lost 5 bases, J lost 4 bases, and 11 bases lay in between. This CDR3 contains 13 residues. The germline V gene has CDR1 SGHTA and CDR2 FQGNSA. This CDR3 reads CASSPMGITEAFF. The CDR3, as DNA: TGTGCCAGCAGCCCGATGGGTATCACTGAAGCTTTCTTT.

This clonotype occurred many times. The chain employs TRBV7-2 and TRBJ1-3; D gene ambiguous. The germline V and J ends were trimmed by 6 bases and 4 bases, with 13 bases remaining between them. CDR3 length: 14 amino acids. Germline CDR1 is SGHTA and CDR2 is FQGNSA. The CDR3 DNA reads TGTGCCAGCAGTTTCGACGGGTCAGGAAACACCATATATTTT. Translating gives CASSFDGSGNTIYF.